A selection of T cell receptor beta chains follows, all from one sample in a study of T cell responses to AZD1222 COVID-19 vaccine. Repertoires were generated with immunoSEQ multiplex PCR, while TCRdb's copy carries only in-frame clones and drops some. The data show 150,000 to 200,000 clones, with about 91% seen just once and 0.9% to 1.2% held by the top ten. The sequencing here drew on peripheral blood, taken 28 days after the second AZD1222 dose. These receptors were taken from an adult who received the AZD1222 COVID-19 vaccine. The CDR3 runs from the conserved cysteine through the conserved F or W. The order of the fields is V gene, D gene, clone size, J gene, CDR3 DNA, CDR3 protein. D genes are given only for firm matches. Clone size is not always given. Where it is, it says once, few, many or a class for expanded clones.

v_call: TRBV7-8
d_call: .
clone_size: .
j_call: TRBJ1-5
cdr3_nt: TGTGCCAGCAGCTTAGGGGGGGGGCGGCAGCCCCAGCATTTT
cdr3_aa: CASSLGGGRQPQHF

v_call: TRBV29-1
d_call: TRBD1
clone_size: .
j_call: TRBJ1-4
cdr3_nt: TGCAGCGTCCAACCGACAGGGTCAACTAATGAAAAACTGTTTTTT
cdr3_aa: CSVQPTGSTNEKLFF

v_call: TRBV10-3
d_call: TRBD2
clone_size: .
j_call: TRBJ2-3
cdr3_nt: TGTGCCACGGGAGGGGTGGGAGATACGCAGTATTTT
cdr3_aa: CATGGVGDTQYF

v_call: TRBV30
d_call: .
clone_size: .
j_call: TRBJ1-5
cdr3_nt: TGTGCCTGGAGTGTAAGGTTGGGGGCCCAGCATTTT
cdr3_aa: CAWSVRLGAQHF

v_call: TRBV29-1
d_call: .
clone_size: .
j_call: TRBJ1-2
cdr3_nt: TGCAGCGTCCTTAATAACTATGGCTACACCTTC
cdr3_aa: CSVLNNYGYTF

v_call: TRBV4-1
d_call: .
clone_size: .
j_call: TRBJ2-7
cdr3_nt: TGCGCCAGCAGCCTTCCTGACGGCGGCGAGCAGTACTTC
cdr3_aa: CASSLPDGGEQYF

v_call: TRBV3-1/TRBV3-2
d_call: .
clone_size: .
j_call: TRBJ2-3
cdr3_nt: TGTGCCAGCAGCCACGGGGCGGCCAGCACAGATACGCAGTATTTT
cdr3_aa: CASSHGAASTDTQYF

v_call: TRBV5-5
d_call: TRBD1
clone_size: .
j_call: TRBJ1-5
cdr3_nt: TGTGCCAGCAGCTTGGGGGGACAGGGGCGGGATCAGCCCCAGCATTTT
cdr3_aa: CASSLGGQGRDQPQHF

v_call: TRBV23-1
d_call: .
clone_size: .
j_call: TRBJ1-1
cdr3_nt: TGCGCCAGCAGTCAGCAAGCTTTCTTT
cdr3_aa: CASSQQAFF

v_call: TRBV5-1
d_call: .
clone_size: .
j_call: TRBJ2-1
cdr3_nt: TGCGCCAGCAGCTTGGACGGGAACAATGAGCAGTTCTTC
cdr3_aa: CASSLDGNNEQFF

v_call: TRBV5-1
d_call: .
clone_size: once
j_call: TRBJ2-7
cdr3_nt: TGCGCCAGCAGCTTGGGGCAGGGGTCCGAGCAGTACTTC
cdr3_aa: CASSLGQGSEQYF

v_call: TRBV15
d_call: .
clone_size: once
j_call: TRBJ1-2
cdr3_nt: TGTGCCACCAGCAGAGATTTGACCGGCGATGGCTACACCTTC
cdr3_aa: CATSRDLTGDGYTF

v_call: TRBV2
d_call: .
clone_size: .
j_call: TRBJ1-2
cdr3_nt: TGTGCCAGCAGGGAGCCCGGGACACCAAACTATGGCTACACCTTC
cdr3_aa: CASREPGTPNYGYTF

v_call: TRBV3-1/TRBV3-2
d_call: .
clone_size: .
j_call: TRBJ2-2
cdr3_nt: TGTGCCAGCAGCCAAAGATCCGGGGAGCTGTTTTTT
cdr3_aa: CASSQRSGELFF

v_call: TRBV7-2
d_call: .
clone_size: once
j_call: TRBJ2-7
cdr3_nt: TGTGCCAGCACGCCGACAGGCCCCTTCGAGCAGTACTTC
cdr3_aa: CASTPTGPFEQYF

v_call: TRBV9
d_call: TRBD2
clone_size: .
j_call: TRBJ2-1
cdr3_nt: TGTGCCAGCAACCTCGGGGGGGCCGACAATGAGCAGTTCTTC
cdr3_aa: CASNLGGADNEQFF

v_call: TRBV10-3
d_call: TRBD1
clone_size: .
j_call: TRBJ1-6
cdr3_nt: TGTGCCATCACCTCCGGGACAGGAGATTCACCCCTCCACTTT
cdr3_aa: CAITSGTGDSPLHF

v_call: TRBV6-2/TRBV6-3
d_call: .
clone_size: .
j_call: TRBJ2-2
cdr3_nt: TGTGCCAGCAGTTACTCAACCGGGACGGCAAAGGCTACGAACACCGGGGAGCTGTTTTTT
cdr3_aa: CASSYSTGTAKATNTGELFF

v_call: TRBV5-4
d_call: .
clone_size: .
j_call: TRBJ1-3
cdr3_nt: TGTGCCAGCAGCCCGGACCAAGGGGGCTCTGGAAACACCATATATTTT
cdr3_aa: CASSPDQGGSGNTIYF

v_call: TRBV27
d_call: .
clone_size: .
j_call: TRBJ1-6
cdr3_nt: TGTGCCAGCAGTTTTGCGGGGAATTCACCCCTCCACTTT
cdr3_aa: CASSFAGNSPLHF